The T cell receptor beta chain under discussion was sequenced for a study of T cell changes during pregnancy in multiple sclerosis (dated by TCRdb to 2018 to 2020). With respect to the entire study: Changes in the T cell repertoire over the course of pregnancy were examined in this study in women with multiple sclerosis.

Turning to this clone: Its antigen is not yet known. No much larger clone exists at a distance of one base, and base qualities are not known.

V trim: 0 bases; J trim: 4 bases; unmatched bases: 5. The germline V gene supplies CDR1 SGDLS and CDR2 YYNGEE. From the cysteine up to the phenylalanine, the CDR3 has a length of 16 residues. This entry keeps only the CDR3 DNA: 48 bases, framed from base 1. Preparation of the library involved the immunoSEQ multiplex PCR assay. Not all clones reach the TCRdb copy of this immuneACCESS table, which keeps in-frame sequences only. Checked studies attribute under half of the gap to unresolved V genes and leave the rest unexplained. Within this sample are roughly 69,000 clones, with roughly 93% of them counted one time only. The ten largest make up roughly 1.5% of the sample.

The V and J genes are TRBV9 and TRBJ2-1; TRBD2 agrees with 9 junctional bases. The sample consisted of peripheral blood, taken in the third trimester of pregnancy. The clonotype was recovered from a female donor with multiple sclerosis, enrolled in a pregnancy study. The DNA is as follows: TGTGCCAGCAGCGTAGACGGGCGGGGGGGGTACAATGAGCAGTTCTTC. The encoded protein is CASSVDGRGGYNEQFF.